This is a list of T cell receptor beta chains from one sample in a study of control samples from healthy donors and cancer patients. Some clones are missing from TCRdb's copy, which holds only in-frame ones; the method was immunoSEQ multiplex PCR. This sample has some 94,000 clones, with approximately 91% found just once. Source material: PBMCs. Source of these receptors: a woman in her forties or fifties with colorectal cancer. Both conserved end residues are part of each CDR3. Fields, in order: clone size, J gene, D gene, V gene, CDR3 DNA, CDR3 protein. A D gene is named only where the DNA matches it firmly. Rows give clone size only sometimes, using once, few, many, or a class for an expanded clone.

abundance: -
j_gene: TRBJ2-5
d_gene: -
v_gene: TRBV5-6
CDR3nt: TGTGCCAGCAGCCAGGGTTCGGGGACCCAGTACTTC
CDR3aa: CASSQGSGTQYF

abundance: -
j_gene: TRBJ2-5
d_gene: TRBD2
v_gene: TRBV4-3
CDR3nt: TGCGCCAGCAGCCAAGAACGCGGGGGGGCACAAATGAGAGAAGAGACCCAGTACTTC
CDR3aa: CASSQERGGAQMREETQYF

abundance: -
j_gene: TRBJ2-2
d_gene: -
v_gene: TRBV3-1/TRBV3-2
CDR3nt: TGTGCCAGCAGCCATCGAACCGGGGAGCTGTTTTTT
CDR3aa: CASSHRTGELFF

abundance: -
j_gene: TRBJ2-6
d_gene: -
v_gene: TRBV5-8
CDR3nt: TGTGCCAGCAGCTTGGATCGGGGTGGTGGGGCCAACGTCCTGACTTTC
CDR3aa: CASSLDRGGGANVLTF

abundance: -
j_gene: TRBJ1-2
d_gene: -
v_gene: TRBV6-1
CDR3nt: TGTGCCAGCAGTGAAACGGTAGCAGGTGGCTACACCTTC
CDR3aa: CASSETVAGGYTF

abundance: -
j_gene: TRBJ1-1
d_gene: TRBD1
v_gene: TRBV5-5
CDR3nt: TGTGCCAGCAGCTTGTTCGGGGACAGGAACACTGAAGCTTTCTTT
CDR3aa: CASSLFGDRNTEAFF

abundance: once
j_gene: TRBJ1-3
d_gene: TRBD1
v_gene: TRBV7-8
CDR3nt: TGTGCCAGCAGCAACCCGACAGGGGGCCACTCTGGAAACACCATATATTTT
CDR3aa: CASSNPTGGHSGNTIYF

abundance: -
j_gene: TRBJ1-2
d_gene: TRBD1
v_gene: TRBV19
CDR3nt: TGTGCCAGTAGCTATACAGGGGACCATGCTAACTATGGCTACACCTTC
CDR3aa: CASSYTGDHANYGYTF

abundance: -
j_gene: TRBJ2-5
d_gene: TRBD2
v_gene: TRBV6-2/TRBV6-3
CDR3nt: TGTGCCAGCAGCTTCCTGACTAGCGGGGTCGGGACCCAGTACTTC
CDR3aa: CASSFLTSGVGTQYF

abundance: -
j_gene: TRBJ2-5
d_gene: -
v_gene: TRBV5-1
CDR3nt: TGCGCCAGCAGCTTGACCGGCGACTCGTTAGCCGAGACCCAGTACTTC
CDR3aa: CASSLTGDSLAETQYF

abundance: once
j_gene: TRBJ1-1
d_gene: -
v_gene: TRBV3-1/TRBV3-2
CDR3nt: TGTGCCAGCAGCCAAGTCAAGTACACTGAAGCTTTCTTT
CDR3aa: CASSQVKYTEAFF

abundance: -
j_gene: TRBJ2-6
d_gene: -
v_gene: TRBV9
CDR3nt: TGTGCCAGCAGCTCCCGAAGGGGTGCCGGGGCCAACGTCCTGACTTTC
CDR3aa: CASSSRRGAGANVLTF

abundance: once
j_gene: TRBJ2-1
d_gene: TRBD1
v_gene: TRBV28
CDR3nt: TGTGCCAGCAGTTCCCTGGACAGGGGGCAAAGCAATGAGCAGTTCTTC
CDR3aa: CASSSLDRGQSNEQFF

abundance: -
j_gene: TRBJ2-1
d_gene: -
v_gene: TRBV18
CDR3nt: TGTGCCAGCTCACCACCGGGACGGGACTCCTACAATGAGCAGTTCTTC
CDR3aa: CASSPPGRDSYNEQFF

abundance: few
j_gene: TRBJ2-5
d_gene: -
v_gene: TRBV5-1
CDR3nt: TGCGCCAGCCAAAGGGGGGACGGGGAGACCCAGTACTTC
CDR3aa: CASQRGDGETQYF

abundance: -
j_gene: TRBJ1-2
d_gene: TRBD1
v_gene: TRBV6-5
CDR3nt: TGTGCCAGCGGCGGGACAGGGAGGACCTATGGCTACACCTTC
CDR3aa: CASGGTGRTYGYTF

abundance: few
j_gene: TRBJ1-2
d_gene: TRBD1
v_gene: TRBV19
CDR3nt: TGTGCCAGTAGTATTCGAGGACAGGCTAACTATGGCTACACCTTC
CDR3aa: CASSIRGQANYGYTF

abundance: -
j_gene: TRBJ2-5
d_gene: -
v_gene: TRBV7-2
CDR3nt: TGTGCCAGCAGCTTACAAGACGGCTGGGGGGAGACCCAGTACTTC
CDR3aa: CASSLQDGWGETQYF

abundance: -
j_gene: TRBJ2-1
d_gene: TRBD1
v_gene: TRBV6-4
CDR3nt: TGTGCCAGCAGTGACCGGGACAGCTCCTACAATGAGCAGTTCTTC
CDR3aa: CASSDRDSSYNEQFF

abundance: -
j_gene: TRBJ2-5
d_gene: -
v_gene: TRBV2
CDR3nt: TGTGCCAGCATGAGGGGGTCAGAGACCCAGTACTTC
CDR3aa: CASMRGSETQYF

abundance: -
j_gene: TRBJ1-2
d_gene: -
v_gene: TRBV6-5
CDR3nt: TGTGCCAGCAGGCAACGGGCGGCACATGGCGGCTACACCTTC
CDR3aa: CASRQRAAHGGYTF

abundance: -
j_gene: TRBJ2-2
d_gene: -
v_gene: TRBV13
CDR3nt: TGTGCCAGCAGCCCTTGGGCGACGAACACCGGGGAGCTGTTTTTT
CDR3aa: CASSPWATNTGELFF

abundance: -
j_gene: TRBJ1-1
d_gene: -
v_gene: TRBV5-6
CDR3nt: TGTGCCAGCAGCGGGGGACAACTTGGGAACACTGAAGCTTTCTTT
CDR3aa: CASSGGQLGNTEAFF

abundance: few
j_gene: TRBJ1-6
d_gene: -
v_gene: TRBV6-1
CDR3nt: TGTGCCAGCAGTGACAAGGCAGGGAGATCCTATAATTCACCCCTCCACTTT
CDR3aa: CASSDKAGRSYNSPLHF